The text below deals with one T cell receptor (beta chain). This specimen comes from a study of OX40 agonist ivuxolimab in advanced cancers. Study background: Earlier anti-PD-1, anti-PD-L1 or anti-CTLA-4 therapy was permitted; around 40% had received some.

The data were produced by immunoSEQ multiplex PCR, yet TCRdb's version contains in-frame clones alone and is incomplete. The sample includes fewer than 65,000 clones, roughly 86% of them seen just once. Patients were ruled out by autoimmune disease history or systemic immunosuppression. Blood sampling took place at baseline, cycle 4 day 1, and cycle 7 day 1. The germline V gene has CDR1 SGHTS and CDR2 YDEGEE. The length of the CDR3 is 14 residues. This chain links TRBV5-8 with TRBJ1-2, with TRBD1 matching 9 bases. The receptor was isolated from an adult with an advanced solid tumor such as melanoma, head and neck, liver or kidney cancer. The source material was CD4+ or CD8+ T cells sorted from blood, sampled in a trial of the OX40 agonist ivuxolimab. CDR3 sequence: CASDRTGDFYGYTF. As DNA, the CDR3 is TGTGCTTCAGACCGGACAGGGGACTTCTATGGCTACACCTTC.